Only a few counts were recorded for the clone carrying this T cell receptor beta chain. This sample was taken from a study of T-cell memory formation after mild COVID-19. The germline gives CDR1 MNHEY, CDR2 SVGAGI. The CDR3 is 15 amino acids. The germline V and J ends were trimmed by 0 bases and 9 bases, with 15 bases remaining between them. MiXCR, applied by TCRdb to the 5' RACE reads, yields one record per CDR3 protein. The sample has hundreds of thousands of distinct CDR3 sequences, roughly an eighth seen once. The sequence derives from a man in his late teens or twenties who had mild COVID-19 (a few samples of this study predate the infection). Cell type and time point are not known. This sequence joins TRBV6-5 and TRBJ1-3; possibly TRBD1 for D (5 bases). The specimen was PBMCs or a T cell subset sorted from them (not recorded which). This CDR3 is CASSYSNRRGGTIYF. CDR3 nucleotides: TGTGCCAGCAGTTACTCAAACAGGCGGGGTGGCACCATATATTTT.